This TCR beta chain was sequenced during a study of cytomegalovirus exposure and HLA in healthy donors. In the PCR, 60 Vbeta and 13 Jbeta primers were used. Sequencing used immunoSEQ multiplex PCR; TCRdb keeps in-frame clones, though not all of them. This sample has 150,000 to 200,000 clones, with around 75% found just once. There are 16 residues in the CDR3. CDR1 MNHEY and CDR2 SMNVEV come from the germline V gene (reference sequence). Trimming stripped 5 bases from V and 0 bases from J, with 17 bases between. The J gene is TRBJ2-7, the V gene TRBV27; maybe TRBD2 (7 bases). The sequence was obtained from a woman aged 45 to 65 in good health and CMV-seronegative. Input material: PBMCs. The CDR3 region is CASSVRGGSRSYEQYF. CDR3 DNA: TGTGCCAGCAGTGTTAGGGGGGGTTCCCGCTCCTACGAGCAGTACTTC.